A single sample gave rise to the 29 T cell receptor beta chains below, sequenced in a study of T cell responses to AZD1222 COVID-19 vaccine. Repertoires were generated with immunoSEQ multiplex PCR, while TCRdb's copy carries only in-frame clones and drops some. This repertoire shows more than 100,000 clones, 93% found once; its top ten account for roughly 5.9%. The sample was peripheral blood, taken on day 0 of AZD1222 vaccination. The receptors here all came from an adult in good health.

V usage is TRBV7-9 and J usage is TRBJ1-2; D is undetermined. The CDR3 has 13 amino acids. Germline assignment: CDR1 SEHNR and CDR2 FQNEAQ (reference sequence). Trimming removed 2 bases from V and 0 bases from J, with 4 bases in between. This CDR3 reads CASSLWANYGYTF. The CDR3 DNA reads as TGTGCCAGCAGCTTATGGGCTAACTATGGCTACACCTTC.

This chain uses TRBV6-5 with TRBJ1-5; D not resolved. This CDR3 comprises 14 residues. The germline V gene has CDR1 MNHEY and CDR2 SVGAGI. Trimming removed 6 bases from V and 8 bases from J, with 17 bases in between. CDR3 coding DNA: TGTGCCAGCAGGGGCGACTGGAATAGTAAGCCCCAGCATTTT. It specifies CASRGDWNSKPQHF.

This sequence joins TRBV7-9 and TRBJ2-3; maybe TRBD2 (6 bases). Germline V gene sequence: CDR1 SEHNR, CDR2 FQNEAQ (reference sequence). This CDR3 is 15 amino acids long. Trimming stripped 3 bases from V and 5 bases from J, with 15 bases between. CDR3 nucleotides: TGTGCCAGCAGCTTGAAGAGACTAGGGATAGATACGCAGTATTTT. The encoded protein is CASSLKRLGIDTQYF. The full variable domain, rest sourced from reference TRBV7-9 and TRBJ2-3, is DTGVSQNPRHKITKRGQNVTFRCDPISEHNRLYWYRQTLGQGPEFLTYFQNEAQLEKSRLLSDRFSAERPKGSFSTLEIQRTEQGDSAMYLCASSLKRLGIDTQYFGPGTRLTVL.

V usage is TRBV6-2 or TRBV6-3 and J usage is TRBJ1-1, with 7 positions matching TRBD1. CDR1 and CDR2 (germline): MNHEY, SVGEGT. The J segment lost 5 bases and the V segment lost 5 bases, leaving 8 bases of the junction unmatched. The CDR3 totals 14 residues. The CDR3 spells CASSHNRGATEAFF. CDR3 nucleotides: TGTGCCAGCAGTCATAACAGGGGTGCGACTGAAGCTTTCTTT.

This chain links TRBV27 with TRBJ1-2; 9 positions agree with TRBD1. The ends lost 6 bases at V and 8 bases at J; junction bases unmatched: 16. The germline V gene has CDR1 MNHEY and CDR2 SMNVEV (reference sequence). The CDR3 length is 16 residues. CDR3: CASSRWDRDPYGGYTF. DNA for the CDR3: TGTGCCAGCAGCCGATGGGACAGGGATCCTTATGGAGGCTACACCTTC.

This rearrangement joins TRBV30 to TRBJ1-3; D gene ambiguous. Looked up from germline, CDR1 is GTSNPN and CDR2 is SVGIG (reference sequence). Between the trimmed V and J ends, which lost 2 bases and 0 bases, there was a span of 5 bases. The CDR3 totals 13 residues. Written as DNA, the CDR3 is TGTGCCTGGAGTCCGTACTCTGGAAACACCATATATTTT. Translated, it gives CAWSPYSGNTIYF.

The chain combines TRBV7-9 with TRBJ2-3; a weak D match, TRBD1 (6 bases). The germline V gene has CDR1 SEHNR and CDR2 FQNEAQ (reference sequence). Trimming took 4 bases from V and 6 from J, leaving 8 bases between them. The CDR3 has 12 amino acids. As DNA, the CDR3 is TGTGCCAGCAGCTGGGGGCAGGATACGCAGTATTTT. This encodes CASSWGQDTQYF.

This chain links TRBV12-3 or TRBV12-4 with TRBJ2-1, with 10 nucleotides matching TRBD2. Losses at the gene ends were 6 bases for V and 7 bases for J; bases not matched to a gene: 3. The CDR3 contains 13 residues. CDR3 sequence (DNA): TGTGCCAGCAGGAGCGGGGGGGGTAATGAGCAGTTCTTC. This translates into CASRSGGGNEQFF.

V is TRBV2 and J is TRBJ2-7; the match to TRBD2 covers 9 bases. The CDR3 is 15 amino acids. In germline, CDR1 is SNHLY, CDR2 FYNNEI. Trimming took 4 bases from V and 2 from J; bases not matched to a gene: 6. The DNA of the CDR3 is TGTGCCAGCAGTGGGATTAGCGGGAGAACCTACGAGCAGTACTTC. Translation: CASSGISGRTYEQYF.

The rearrangement uses TRBV19 and TRBJ2-7, with D possibly TRBD1 on 5 matching bases. The CDR3 runs to 11 residues. Germline CDR1 is LNHDA and CDR2 is SQIVND (reference sequence). V was trimmed by 6 bases and J by 6 bases, leaving 9 bases between them. The CDR3 here is CASSQGSEQYF. The CDR3 nucleotides read TGTGCCAGTAGCCAGGGAAGCGAGCAGTACTTC.

The rearrangement uses TRBV19 and TRBJ1-1, with 9 bases matching TRBD1. Trimming at V came to 7 bases and at J to 10 bases, leaving 7 bases not matched to a gene. This CDR3 is built from 12 residues. Germline CDR1 is LNHDA and CDR2 is SQIVND (reference sequence). CDR3 in DNA: TGTGCCAGTACCATAGGACAGGGGAGAGCTTTCTTT. Protein product: CASTIGQGRAFF.

This sequence joins TRBV11-2 and TRBJ2-2; the D is unclear. This CDR3 has 12 amino acids. Germline V gene data show CDR1 as SGHAT and CDR2 as FQNNGV. Trimming pared 9 bases from V and 4 bases from J, leaving 9 bases between. The CDR3 nucleotides are TGTGCCAGTCAGGTGGGCACCGGGGAGCTGTTTTTT. Translation: CASQVGTGELFF.

The chain joins TRBV15 to TRBJ1-1; perhaps TRBD1 as D (6 bases). In germline, CDR1 is LNHNV, CDR2 YYDKDF (reference sequence). The CDR3 extends over 15 amino acids. The V end was cut by 1 base, the J end by 5 bases, with 14 bases between. CDR3 amino acids: CATSRGGQLSTEAFF. The DNA for the CDR3 is TGTGCCACCAGCAGAGGTGGACAGCTGAGTACTGAAGCTTTCTTT.

This rearrangement joins TRBV19 to TRBJ2-7; weak D call: TRBD2 (5 bases). CDR3 length: 15 amino acids. Per the germline V gene, CDR1 is LNHDA and CDR2 is SQIVND (reference sequence). V was shortened by 6 bases and J by 2 bases, with 17 bases between the two germline ends. The CDR3: CASSPWKAETYEQYF. The CDR3, as DNA: TGTGCCAGTAGCCCCTGGAAAGCGGAAACCTACGAGCAGTACTTC.

With respect to this clone: The same CDR3 is also encoded by other DNA sequences in this sample. The chain links TRBV5-1 to TRBJ1-1; D remains ambiguous. Looked up from germline, CDR1 is SGHRS and CDR2 is YFSETQ. V was clipped by 3 bases and J by 1 base, with 7 bases between them. This CDR3 has 13 amino acids. The CDR3 sequence is CASSWTENTEAFF. Here the CDR3 DNA reads TGCGCCAGCAGCTGGACCGAGAACACTGAAGCTTTCTTT.

CDR3: CASKRSSYNEQFF. The CDR3 coding sequence is TGTGCCAGCAAGAGGAGCTCCTACAATGAGCAGTTCTTC. This rearrangement joins TRBV6-5 to TRBJ2-1; D ambiguous. The CDR3 spans 13 residues. Germline V gene data show CDR1 as MNHEY and CDR2 as SVGAGI. Between the trimmed V and J ends, which lost 7 bases and 0 bases, there was a span of 7 bases.

The J gene is TRBJ2-5, the V gene TRBV5-3; D not certain. TRBV5-3 is classed as an ORF, of uncertain function. Between the trimmed V and J ends, which lost 7 bases and 4 bases, there was a span of 2 bases. This CDR3 spans 9 amino acids. CDR3 coding DNA: TGTGCCAGACGAGAGACCCAGTACTTC. It is translated as CARRETQYF.

The V call is TRBV19, the J call TRBJ2-6; 7 nucleotides agree with TRBD1. Germline values: CDR1 LNHDA, CDR2 SQIVND (reference sequence). Trimming cost V 4 bases and J 0 bases; bases outside gene matches: 6. There are 17 residues in the CDR3. The CDR3 DNA reads TGTGCCAGTAGTACGGACAGGCAGTTCTCTGGGGCCAACGTCCTGACTTTC. The encoded protein is CASSTDRQFSGANVLTF.

The chain is built from TRBV11-2 and TRBJ1-4; the D is unclear. The CDR3 spans 17 residues. Germline V lookup: CDR1 SGHAT, CDR2 FQNNGV. Trimming stripped 2 bases from V and 0 bases from J, with 13 bases between. CDR3 coding DNA: TGTGCCAGCAGCTTACTTGGTAGGAGTTCAACTAATGAAAAACTGTTTTTT. Translation gives CASSLLGRSSTNEKLFF.

The chain combines TRBV7-9 with TRBJ1-1; D gene unclear. CDR1 SEHNR and CDR2 FQNEAQ come from the germline V gene (reference sequence). Trimming left V 3 bases short and J 8 bases short, with 13 bases between. The CDR3 covers 13 residues. This CDR3 reads CASSFELEREAFF. The CDR3 nucleotides read TGTGCCAGCAGCTTCGAACTTGAGCGCGAAGCTTTCTTT.

The chain carries TRBV9 and TRBJ1-1; possible D gene TRBD1, 6 bases. CDR1 is SGDLS, CDR2 YYNGEE, per germline. V lost 4 bases and J 6 bases, leaving 19 bases between the germline ends. This CDR3 has 15 amino acids. The CDR3: CASSPATGKVSEAFF. Written as DNA, the CDR3 is TGTGCCAGCAGCCCCGCAACAGGGAAGGTCTCTGAAGCTTTCTTT. Combining the CDR3 with reference TRBV9 and TRBJ1-1 gives the whole variable domain DSGVTQTPKHLITATGQRVTLRCSPRSGDLSVYWYQQSLDQGLQFLIQYYNGEERAKGNILERFSAQQFPDLHSELNLSSLELGDSALYFCASSPATGKVSEAFFGQGTRLTVV.

The chain employs TRBV30 and TRBJ1-4; D uncertain. Germline V gene lookup returns CDR1 GTSNPN and CDR2 SVGIG (reference sequence). This CDR3 is built from 13 residues. The germline V and J ends were trimmed by 0 bases and 8 bases, with 10 bases remaining between them. DNA for the CDR3: TGTGCCTGGAGTGTACGAAGTGGGGAAAAACTGTTTTTT. Protein product: CAWSVRSGEKLFF.

V is TRBV5-6 and J is TRBJ1-6; unclear D gene. Between the trimmed V and J ends, which lost 7 bases and 6 bases, there was a span of 8 bases. CDR3 length equals 12 residues. From germline, CDR1 is SGHDT and CDR2 YYEEEE. The CDR3 coding sequence is TGTGCCAGCCTCAGAGGTAATTCACCCCTCCACTTT. This translates into CASLRGNSPLHF.

V usage is TRBV12-3 or TRBV12-4 and J usage is TRBJ1-1; D unresolved. The CDR3 consists of 12 residues. V shed 2 bases and J shed 6 bases, with 7 bases lying between them. CDR3 amino acids: CASSLRLSEAFF. CDR3 nucleotides: TGTGCCAGCAGTTTAAGACTATCTGAAGCTTTCTTT.

V and J are TRBV30 and TRBJ2-1; TRBD2 matches at 10 bases. The CDR3 contains 13 residues. The germline V gene has CDR1 GTSNPN and CDR2 SVGIG (reference sequence). The DNA of the CDR3 is TGTGCTCGGTTAGCGGGGGGAGATGATGAGCAGTTCTTC. Translated: CARLAGGDDEQFF.

This chain joins TRBV7-6 and TRBJ2-7, with D maybe TRBD1 (5 bases). Trimming cost V 6 bases and J 3 bases, with 18 bases left between them. The germline V gene has CDR1 SGHVS and CDR2 FNYEAQ. The CDR3 has 15 residues. The DNA for the CDR3 is TGTGCCAGCAGTATAGACGCAGGGAAAAGCTACGAGCAGTACTTC. Its protein is CASSIDAGKSYEQYF. The full variable domain, completed using reference TRBV7-6 and TRBJ2-7, is GAGVSQSPRYKVTKRGQDVALRCDPISGHVSLYWYRQALGQGPEFLTYFNYEAQQDKSGLPNDRFSAERPEGSISTLTIQRTEQRDSAMYRCASSIDAGKSYEQYFGPGTRLTVT.

V and J are TRBV5-8 and TRBJ1-5; TRBD1 matches at 7 bases. Germline V gene data show CDR1 as SGHTS and CDR2 as YDEGEE. Germline trimming cut 2 bases from V and 14 bases from J; bases unmatched to any gene: 10. The length of the CDR3 is 13 residues. CDR3 in DNA: TGTGCCAGCAGCTTCCGACAGGGCGGGAGGAAGCATTTT. Translating gives CASSFRQGGRKHF.

The chain employs TRBV13 and TRBJ2-3; 11 nucleotides match TRBD2. Germline trimming cut 5 bases from V and 0 bases from J; bases unmatched to any gene: 10. Germline V gene data show CDR1 as PRHDT and CDR2 as FYEKMQ (reference sequence). The CDR3 consists of 18 residues. DNA for the CDR3: TGTGCCAGCAGCAAAAGACTAGCGGGGCTAAGTAGCACAGATACGCAGTATTTT. It translates to CASSKRLAGLSSTDTQYF.

For the CDR3, the DNA is TGTGCCAGCGTCTTGGGGACTGAAGCTTTCTTT. Translating gives CASVLGTEAFF. This rearrangement joins TRBV27 to TRBJ1-1; the D is unclear. Between the trimmed V and J ends, which lost 8 bases and 5 bases, there was a span of 9 bases. The CDR3 totals 11 residues. Germline lookup yields CDR1 MNHEY and CDR2 SMNVEV (reference sequence).